Sequencing of this T cell receptor beta chain was carried out in a study of graft-versus-host responses after intestinal transplantation. Study background: Each recipient received anti-thymocyte globulin induction, then tacrolimus and steroids for three to four years.

The CDR3 totals 17 residues. Germline V gene lookup returns CDR1 MGHRA and CDR2 YSYEKL. The V gene lost 1 base and the J gene lost 7 bases, with 20 bases spanning the gap. The method was immunoSEQ multiplex PCR; TCRdb's version includes in-frame clones alone and lacks a portion of them. The sample consists of some 13,000 clones, around two fifths of them appearing once. General study findings and limits: Detected in recipient marrow were GvH clones, some of which were first observed in ileum or blood.

Plates contained roughly 200,000 CFSE-labeled responder cells and roughly 200,000 irradiated, violet-dye-labeled stimulator cells. The rearrangement links TRBV4-1 to TRBJ2-1; the D is unclear. The source is a human patient who received an intestinal transplant. Specimen: alloreactive CD8+ T cells from a mixed lymphocyte reaction culture, collected before intestinal transplant. Subset denoted: CFSE-low proliferating T cells sorted from approximately 6-day pre-transplant mixed lymphocyte reaction (GvH or HvG direction). In DNA form, the CDR3 reads TGCGCCAGCAGCCAAGTTGGCTCTAGTATATCCGCGAATGAGCAGTTCTTC. Protein: CASSQVGSSISANEQFF.